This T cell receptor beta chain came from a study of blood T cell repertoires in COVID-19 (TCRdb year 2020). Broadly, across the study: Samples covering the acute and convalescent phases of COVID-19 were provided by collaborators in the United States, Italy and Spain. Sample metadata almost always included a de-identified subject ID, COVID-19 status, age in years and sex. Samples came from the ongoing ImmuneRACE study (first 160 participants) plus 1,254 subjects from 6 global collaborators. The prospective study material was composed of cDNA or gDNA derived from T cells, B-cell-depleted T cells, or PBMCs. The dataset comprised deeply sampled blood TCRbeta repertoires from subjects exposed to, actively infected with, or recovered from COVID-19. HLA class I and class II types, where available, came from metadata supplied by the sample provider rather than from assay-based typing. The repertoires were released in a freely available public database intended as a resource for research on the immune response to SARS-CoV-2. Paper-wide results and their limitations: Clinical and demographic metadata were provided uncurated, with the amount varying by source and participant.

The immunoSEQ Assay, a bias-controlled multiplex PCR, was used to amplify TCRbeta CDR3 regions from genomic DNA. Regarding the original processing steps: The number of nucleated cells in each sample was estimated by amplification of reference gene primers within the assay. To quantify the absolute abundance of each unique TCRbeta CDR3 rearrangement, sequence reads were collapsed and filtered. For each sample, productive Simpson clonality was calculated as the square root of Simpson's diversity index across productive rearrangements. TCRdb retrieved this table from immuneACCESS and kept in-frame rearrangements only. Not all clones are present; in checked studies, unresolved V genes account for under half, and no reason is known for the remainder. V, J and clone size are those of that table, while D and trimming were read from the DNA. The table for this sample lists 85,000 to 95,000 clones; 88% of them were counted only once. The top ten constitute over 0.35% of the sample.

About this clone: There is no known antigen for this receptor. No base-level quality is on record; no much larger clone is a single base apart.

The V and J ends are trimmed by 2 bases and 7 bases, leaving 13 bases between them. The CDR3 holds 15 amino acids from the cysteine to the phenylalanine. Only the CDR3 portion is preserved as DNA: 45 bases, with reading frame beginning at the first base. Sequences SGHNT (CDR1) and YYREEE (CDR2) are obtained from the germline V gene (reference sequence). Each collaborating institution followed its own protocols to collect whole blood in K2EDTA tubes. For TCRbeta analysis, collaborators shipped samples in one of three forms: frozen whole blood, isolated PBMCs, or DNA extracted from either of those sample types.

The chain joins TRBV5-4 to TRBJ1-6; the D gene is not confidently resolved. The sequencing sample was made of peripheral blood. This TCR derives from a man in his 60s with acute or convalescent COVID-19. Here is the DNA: TGTGCCAGCAGCTTACCCGGGAGGGTCAATTCACCCCTCCACTTT. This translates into CASSLPGRVNSPLHF.